The sequence of this T cell receptor beta chain was determined in a study of CD8+ T cells in alopecia areata. As for treatment: oral pan-JAK inhibitor, 5-10 mg twice daily. Following RNA extraction, reverse transcription yielded cDNA that acted as the sequencing template. This table comes from immunoSEQ multiplex PCR, and its TCRdb copy is limited to in-frame clones, with some not included. The sample carries some 240,000 clones, less than 75% recorded once. Trimming removed 1 base from V and 2 bases from J; junction bases left unmatched: 9. This CDR3 comprises 18 residues. Per germline, CDR1 SQVTM and CDR2 ANQGSEA.

The sequencing here drew on CD4+ T cells sorted from blood, taken at week 4, from a patient treated with tofacitinib. The V call is TRBV29-1, the J call TRBJ2-6, with 9 bases identical to TRBD1. The TCR was taken from a human donor with alopecia areata. The CDR3 reads CSVEAPQGAGTGANVLTF. The CDR3 DNA reads as TGCAGCGTTGAAGCACCACAGGGGGCAGGGACTGGGGCCAACGTCCTGACTTTC.